Listed below are T cell receptor beta chains from one sample, sequenced in a study of blood T cell repertoires in COVID-19. Only in-frame clones appear in the TCRdb table, and some are missing; sequencing was by immunoSEQ multiplex PCR. The sample has 200,000 to 300,000 clones; 84% are singletons. Material for sequencing was peripheral blood. Source of these receptors: a human donor in a cohort sampled during active COVID-19. The CDR3 runs from the conserved cysteine through the conserved F or W. D genes are given only for firm matches. A row's size may be missing; if present it is once, few, many or a size class.

j_gene	abundance	v_gene	d_gene	CDR3nt	CDR3aa
TRBJ2-7	-	TRBV4-1	-	TGCGCCAGCAGCCAAGACGAGGGGGTGTCTAGCCACTACGAGCAGTACTTC	CASSQDEGVSSHYEQYF
TRBJ2-5	once	TRBV5-4	TRBD1	TGTGCCAGCAGCCCGCTAACAGGGGCCCCCCAGTTCCAGTACTTC	CASSPLTGAPQFQYF
TRBJ1-2	once	TRBV5-1	TRBD1	TGCGCCAGCAGCTGGGGGACAGAGGCAAACTATGGCTACACCTTC	CASSWGTEANYGYTF
TRBJ2-1	-	TRBV12-5	TRBD2	TGTGCTAGTGGCGGACTAGCGGGGGACAATGAGCAGTTCTTC	CASGGLAGDNEQFF
TRBJ1-1	-	TRBV6-2/TRBV6-3	-	TGTGCCAGCAGTATGGGACAGAACACTGAAGCTTTCTTT	CASSMGQNTEAFF
TRBJ2-5	-	TRBV13	TRBD2	TGTGCCAGCAGCTTACGACTAGCGGGGAAAGAGACCCAGTACTTC	CASSLRLAGKETQYF
TRBJ2-7	-	TRBV6-5	-	TGTGCCAGCAGTTACGGCCTGCTGTACGAGCAGTACTTC	CASSYGLLYEQYF
TRBJ2-1	-	TRBV7-5	-	TGTGCCAGAAGCTTATTCCTCCCTCCCAGCGGGGCTAACAATGAGCAGTTCTTC	CARSLFLPPSGANNEQFF
TRBJ2-1	-	TRBV2	TRBD1	TGTGCCAGCAGTTCCTACAGGGGGCGAGGAGAGCAGTTCTTC	CASSSYRGRGEQFF
TRBJ1-6	once	TRBV28	-	TGTGCCAGCAGTTTTGCGGTGACAGTTCAAAATTCACCCCTCCACTTT	CASSFAVTVQNSPLHF
TRBJ1-5	-	TRBV5-1	-	TGCGCCAGCAGCACCGACCCAGGGATCCGGCAGCCCCAGCATTTT	CASSTDPGIRQPQHF
TRBJ2-1	-	TRBV18	-	TGTGCCAGCTCACCAAGCGTCGGCGCAGACAATGAGCAGTTCTTC	CASSPSVGADNEQFF
TRBJ1-6	few	TRBV28	-	TGTGCCAGCATTCAGGCGTCGGGGGTCTGGCTTTCACCCCTCCACTTT	CASIQASGVWLSPLHF
TRBJ2-7	-	TRBV5-1	TRBD1	TGCGCCAGCAGCACGGACAGGGATGCCTACGAGCAGTACTTC	CASSTDRDAYEQYF
TRBJ2-1	-	TRBV29-1	TRBD2	TGCAGCGTTGAAATTGTACTAGCGGGAGTTCTTGAGCAGTTCTTC	CSVEIVLAGVLEQFF
TRBJ2-7	-	TRBV4-1	-	TGCGCCAGCAGCCGAGAAGGTGGGCAGGGAATCCCCTACGAGCAGTACTTC	CASSREGGQGIPYEQYF
TRBJ2-1	once	TRBV11-2	TRBD2	TGTGCCAGCAGCGTAAGACTAGCGGGGATCTACAATGAGCAGTTCTTC	CASSVRLAGIYNEQFF
TRBJ2-7	-	TRBV29-1	TRBD2	TGCAGCGTTGAGACTAGCGGGAGGGGACTGGGTGAGCAGTACTTC	CSVETSGRGLGEQYF
TRBJ2-2	-	TRBV11-3	TRBD2	TGTGCCAGCAGCTTAGATGAGTCGGGACTAGCGGGAGATCTGTCCTCCGGGGAGCTGTTTTTT	CASSLDESGLAGDLSSGELFF
TRBJ2-7	many	TRBV6-5	-	TGTGCCAGCAGTACCAGGCATGGGGAGCAGTACTTC	CASSTRHGEQYF
TRBJ2-7	-	TRBV6-5	-	TGTGCCAGCAGTCCCCAGGGTTACGAGCAGTACTTC	CASSPQGYEQYF
TRBJ2-6	-	TRBV24-1	-	TGTGCCACCAGATCGGGCTCTGGGGCCAACGTCCTGACTTTC	CATRSGSGANVLTF